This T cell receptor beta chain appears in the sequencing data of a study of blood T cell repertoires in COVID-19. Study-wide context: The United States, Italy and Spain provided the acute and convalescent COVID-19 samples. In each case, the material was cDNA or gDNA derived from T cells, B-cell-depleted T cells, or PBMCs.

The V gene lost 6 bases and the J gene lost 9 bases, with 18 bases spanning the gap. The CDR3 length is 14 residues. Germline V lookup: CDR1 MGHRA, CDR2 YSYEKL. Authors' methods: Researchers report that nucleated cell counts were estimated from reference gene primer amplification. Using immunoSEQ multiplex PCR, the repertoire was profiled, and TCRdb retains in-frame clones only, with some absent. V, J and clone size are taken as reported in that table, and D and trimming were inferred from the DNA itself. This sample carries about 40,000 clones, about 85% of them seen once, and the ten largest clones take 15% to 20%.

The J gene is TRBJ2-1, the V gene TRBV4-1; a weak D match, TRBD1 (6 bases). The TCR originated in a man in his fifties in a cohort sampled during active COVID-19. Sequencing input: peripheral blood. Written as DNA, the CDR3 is TGCGCCAGCAGTGAACAACCCCAAGGGGGTGAGCAGTTCTTC. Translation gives CASSEQPQGGEQFF.